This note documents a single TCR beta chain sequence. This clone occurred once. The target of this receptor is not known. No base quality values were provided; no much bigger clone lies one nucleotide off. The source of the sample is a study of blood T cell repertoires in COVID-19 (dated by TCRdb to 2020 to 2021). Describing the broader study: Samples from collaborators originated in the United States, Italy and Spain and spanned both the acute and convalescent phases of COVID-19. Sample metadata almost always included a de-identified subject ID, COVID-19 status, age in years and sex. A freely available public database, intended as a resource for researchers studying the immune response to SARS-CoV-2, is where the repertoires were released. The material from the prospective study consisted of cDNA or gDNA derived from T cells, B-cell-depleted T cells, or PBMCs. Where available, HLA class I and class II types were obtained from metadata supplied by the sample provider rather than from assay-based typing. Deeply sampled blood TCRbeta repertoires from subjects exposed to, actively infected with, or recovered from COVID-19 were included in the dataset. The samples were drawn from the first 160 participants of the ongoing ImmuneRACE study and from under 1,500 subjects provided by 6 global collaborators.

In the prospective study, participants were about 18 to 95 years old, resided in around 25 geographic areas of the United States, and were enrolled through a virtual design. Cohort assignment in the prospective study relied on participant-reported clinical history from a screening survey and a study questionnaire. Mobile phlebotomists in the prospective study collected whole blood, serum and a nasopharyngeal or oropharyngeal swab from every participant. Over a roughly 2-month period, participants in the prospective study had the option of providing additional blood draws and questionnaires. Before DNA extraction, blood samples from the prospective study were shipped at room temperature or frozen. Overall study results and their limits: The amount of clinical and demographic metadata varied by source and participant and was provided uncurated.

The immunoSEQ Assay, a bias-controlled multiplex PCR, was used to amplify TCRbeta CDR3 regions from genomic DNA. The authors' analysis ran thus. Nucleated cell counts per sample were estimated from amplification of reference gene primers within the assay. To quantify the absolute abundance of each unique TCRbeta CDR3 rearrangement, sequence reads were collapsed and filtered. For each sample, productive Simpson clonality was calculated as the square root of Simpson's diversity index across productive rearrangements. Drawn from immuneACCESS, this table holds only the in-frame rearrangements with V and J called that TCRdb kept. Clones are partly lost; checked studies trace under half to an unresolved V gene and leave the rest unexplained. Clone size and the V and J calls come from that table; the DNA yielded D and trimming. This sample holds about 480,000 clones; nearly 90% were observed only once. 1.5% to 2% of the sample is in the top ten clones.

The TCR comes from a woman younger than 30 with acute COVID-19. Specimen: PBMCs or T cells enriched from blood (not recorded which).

CDR3 region: CASSQPGHRNTEAFF. Read as DNA, the sequence is TGCGCCAGCAGCCAACCGGGACACCGGAACACTGAAGCTTTCTTT. The V and J segments used are TRBV4-1 and TRBJ1-1, with a tentative D gene TRBD1 over 6 matching bases. V was cut back by 2 bases and J by 1 base, leaving a gap of 11 bases between them. Per the germline V gene, MGHRA is the CDR1 and YSYEKL is the CDR2. Spanning cysteine to phenylalanine, the CDR3 consists of 15 amino acids. The retained sequence is limited to the CDR3, 45 bases, with the frame set at the first base.